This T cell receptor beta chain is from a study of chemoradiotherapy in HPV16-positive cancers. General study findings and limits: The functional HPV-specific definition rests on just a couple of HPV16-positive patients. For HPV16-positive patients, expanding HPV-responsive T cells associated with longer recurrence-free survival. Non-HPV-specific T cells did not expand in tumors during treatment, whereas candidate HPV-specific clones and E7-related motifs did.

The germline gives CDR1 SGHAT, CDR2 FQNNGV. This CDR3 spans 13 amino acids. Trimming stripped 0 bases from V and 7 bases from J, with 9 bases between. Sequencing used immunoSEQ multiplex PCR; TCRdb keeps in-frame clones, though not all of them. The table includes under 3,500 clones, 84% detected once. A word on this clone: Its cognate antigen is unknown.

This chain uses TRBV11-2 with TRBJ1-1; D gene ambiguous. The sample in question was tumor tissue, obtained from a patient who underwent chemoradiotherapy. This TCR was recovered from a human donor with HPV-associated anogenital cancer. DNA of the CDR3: TGTGCCAGCAGCTTAGACCGTTTAAGTGAAGCTTTCTTT. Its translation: CASSLDRLSEAFF.